Listed below are T cell receptor beta chains from one sample, sequenced in a study of CD8+ T cells in alopecia areata. Data came from immunoSEQ multiplex PCR; TCRdb stores just in-frame clones and leaves some out. The sample includes 130,000 to 150,000 clones, approximately 50% of them seen just once. The material was CD4+ T cells sorted from blood, obtained at week 0. These receptors all come from a human donor with alopecia areata. Each CDR3 is given with its conserved first and last residue. The D gene is left open where the match is weak. Clone size is given for some rows only: seen once, a few or many times, or a class if the clone is expanded.

V: TRBV30; size: -; J: TRBJ1-1; D: -; CDR3: CAGTSASGTEAFF; DNA: TGTGCCGGGACATCGGCCTCGGGAACTGAAGCTTTCTTT
V: TRBV7-2; size: once; J: TRBJ2-5; D: TRBD2; CDR3: CASSLGLAGGTETQYF; DNA: TGTGCCAGCAGCTTGGGACTAGCGGGAGGAACAGAGACCCAGTACTTC
V: TRBV2; size: -; J: TRBJ1-2; D: TRBD1; CDR3: CASSRQGGNGYTF; DNA: TGTGCCAGCAGTCGACAGGGAGGGAATGGCTACACCTTC
V: TRBV6-5; size: -; J: TRBJ1-5; D: -; CDR3: CASSRTAFGQPQHF; DNA: TGTGCCAGCAGCCGGACGGCATTCGGGCAGCCCCAGCATTTT
V: TRBV5-1; size: once; J: TRBJ2-2; D: -; CDR3: CASSLHGELFF; DNA: TGCGCCAGCAGCTTGCATGGGGAGCTGTTTTTT
V: TRBV30; size: -; J: TRBJ2-4; D: -; CDR3: CAWSARRGGLGTENDKNIQYF; DNA: TGTGCCTGGAGTGCCCGGAGGGGGGGGTTAGGAACGGAAAATGACAAAAACATTCAGTACTTC
V: TRBV7-9; size: -; J: TRBJ2-7; D: -; CDR3: CASSFKGRDEQYF; DNA: TGTGCCAGCAGCTTCAAGGGTAGGGACGAGCAGTACTTC
V: TRBV5-1; size: -; J: TRBJ2-1; D: -; CDR3: CASSPEPGSYNEQFF; DNA: TGCGCCAGCAGCCCGGAGCCAGGGAGCTACAATGAGCAGTTCTTC
V: TRBV11-2; size: -; J: TRBJ2-3; D: -; CDR3: CASSKRKRTFSSTDTQYF; DNA: TGTGCCAGCAGCAAACGAAAAAGGACTTTCTCTAGCACAGATACGCAGTATTTT
V: TRBV29-1; size: -; J: TRBJ2-1; D: -; CDR3: CSVEHSFRYNEQFF; DNA: TGCAGCGTTGAGCACTCCTTCCGCTACAATGAGCAGTTCTTC